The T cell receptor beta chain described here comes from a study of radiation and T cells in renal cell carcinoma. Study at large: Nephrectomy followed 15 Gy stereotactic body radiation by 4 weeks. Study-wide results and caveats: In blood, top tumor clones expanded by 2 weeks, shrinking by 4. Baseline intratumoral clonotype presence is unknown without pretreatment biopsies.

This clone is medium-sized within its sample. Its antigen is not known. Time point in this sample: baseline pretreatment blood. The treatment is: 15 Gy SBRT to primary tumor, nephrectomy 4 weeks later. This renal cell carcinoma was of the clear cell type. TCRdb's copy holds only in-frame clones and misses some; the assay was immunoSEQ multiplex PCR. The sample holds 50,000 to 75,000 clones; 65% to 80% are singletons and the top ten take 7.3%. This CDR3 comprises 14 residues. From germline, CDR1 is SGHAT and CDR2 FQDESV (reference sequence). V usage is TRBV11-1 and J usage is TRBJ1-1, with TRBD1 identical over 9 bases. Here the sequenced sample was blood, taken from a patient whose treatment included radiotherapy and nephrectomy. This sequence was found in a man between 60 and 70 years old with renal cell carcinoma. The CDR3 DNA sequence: TGTGCTAGCGCCGGGGACAGGGTGAACACTGAAGCTTTCTTT. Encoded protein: CASAGDRVNTEAFF.